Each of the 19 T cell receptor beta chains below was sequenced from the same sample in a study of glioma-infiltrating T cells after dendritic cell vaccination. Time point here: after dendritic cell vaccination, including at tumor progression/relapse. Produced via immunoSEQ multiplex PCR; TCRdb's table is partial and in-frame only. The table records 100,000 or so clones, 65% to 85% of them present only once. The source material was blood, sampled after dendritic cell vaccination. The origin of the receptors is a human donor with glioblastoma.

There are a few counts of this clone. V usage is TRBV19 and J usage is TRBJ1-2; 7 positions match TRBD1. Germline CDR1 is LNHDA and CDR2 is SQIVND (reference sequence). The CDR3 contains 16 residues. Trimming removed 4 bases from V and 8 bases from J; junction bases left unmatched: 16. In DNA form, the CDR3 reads TGTGCCAGTAGTAAAACCACCACCAAGGGGGCATGGGGCTACACCTTC. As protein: CASSKTTTKGAWGYTF.

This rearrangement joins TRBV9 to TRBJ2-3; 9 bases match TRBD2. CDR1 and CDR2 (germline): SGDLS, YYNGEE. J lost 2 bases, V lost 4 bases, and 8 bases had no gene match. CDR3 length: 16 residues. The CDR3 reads CASSSPGGRATDTQYF. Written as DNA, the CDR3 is TGTGCCAGCAGCTCGCCGGGCGGGAGGGCCACAGATACGCAGTATTTT.

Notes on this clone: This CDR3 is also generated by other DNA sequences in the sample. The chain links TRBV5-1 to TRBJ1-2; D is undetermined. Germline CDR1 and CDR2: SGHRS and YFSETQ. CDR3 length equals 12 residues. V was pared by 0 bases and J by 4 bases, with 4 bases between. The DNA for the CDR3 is TGCGCCAGCAGCTTGGACGGCTATGGCTACACCTTC. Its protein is CASSLDGYGYTF.

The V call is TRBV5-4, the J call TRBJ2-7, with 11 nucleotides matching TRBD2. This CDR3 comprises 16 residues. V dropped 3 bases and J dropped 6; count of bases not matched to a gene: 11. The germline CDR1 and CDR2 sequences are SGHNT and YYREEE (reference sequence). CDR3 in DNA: TGTGCCAGCAGCTGGGAGGTAGCGGGAGGGCTGCGCGAGCAGTACTTC. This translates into CASSWEVAGGLREQYF.

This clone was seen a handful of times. The CDR3 DNA reads TGTGCCAGTAGTATATATCTCGGGACAGGGAATGAAAAACTGTTTTTT. Its protein is CASSIYLGTGNEKLFF. This chain links TRBV19 with TRBJ1-4, with 9 bases identical to TRBD1. V dropped 2 bases and J dropped 5; count of bases not matched to a gene: 6. The germline CDR1 and CDR2 sequences are LNHDA and SQIVND (reference sequence). CDR3 size: 16 residues.

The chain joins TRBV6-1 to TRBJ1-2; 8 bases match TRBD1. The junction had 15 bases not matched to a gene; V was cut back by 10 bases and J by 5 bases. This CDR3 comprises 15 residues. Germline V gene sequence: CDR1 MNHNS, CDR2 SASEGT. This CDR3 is CAIPGQEAGGYGYTF. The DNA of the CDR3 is TGTGCCATCCCGGGACAGGAAGCCGGGGGGTATGGCTACACCTTC.

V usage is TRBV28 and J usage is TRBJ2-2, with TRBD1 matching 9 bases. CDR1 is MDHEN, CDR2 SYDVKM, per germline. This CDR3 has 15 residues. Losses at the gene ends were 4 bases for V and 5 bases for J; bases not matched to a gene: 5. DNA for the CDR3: TGTGCCAGCAGTTCCCCGGGACAGGGAACCGGGGAGCTGTTTTTT. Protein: CASSSPGQGTGELFF.

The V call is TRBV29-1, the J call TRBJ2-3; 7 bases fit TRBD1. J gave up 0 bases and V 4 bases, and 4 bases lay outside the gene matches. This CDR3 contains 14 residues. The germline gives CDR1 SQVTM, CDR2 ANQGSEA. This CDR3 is CSVGNRGSTDTQYF. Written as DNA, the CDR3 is TGCAGCGTTGGCAACAGGGGAAGCACAGATACGCAGTATTTT.

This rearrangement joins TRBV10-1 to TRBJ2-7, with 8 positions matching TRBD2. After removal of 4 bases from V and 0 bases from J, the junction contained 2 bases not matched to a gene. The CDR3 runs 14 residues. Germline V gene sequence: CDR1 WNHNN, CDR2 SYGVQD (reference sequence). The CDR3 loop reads CASSALADSYEQYF. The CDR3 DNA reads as TGCGCCAGCAGTGCACTAGCGGACTCCTACGAGCAGTACTTC.

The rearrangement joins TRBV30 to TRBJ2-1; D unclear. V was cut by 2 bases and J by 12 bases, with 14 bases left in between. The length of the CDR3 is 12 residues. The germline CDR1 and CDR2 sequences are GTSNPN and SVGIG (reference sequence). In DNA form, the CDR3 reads TGTGCCTGGAGTTCAGTCGGCGGTGGGCAGTTCTTC. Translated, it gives CAWSSVGGGQFF.

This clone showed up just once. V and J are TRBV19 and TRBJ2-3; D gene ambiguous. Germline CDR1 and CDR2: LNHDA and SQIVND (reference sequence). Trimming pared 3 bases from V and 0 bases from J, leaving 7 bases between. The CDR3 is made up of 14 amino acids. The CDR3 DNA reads TGTGCCAGTAGTATTCAGGCTAGCACAGATACGCAGTATTTT. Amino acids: CASSIQASTDTQYF.

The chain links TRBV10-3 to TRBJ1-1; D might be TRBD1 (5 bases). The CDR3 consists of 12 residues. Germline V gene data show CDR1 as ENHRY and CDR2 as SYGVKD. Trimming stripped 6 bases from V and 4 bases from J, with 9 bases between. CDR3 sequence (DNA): TGTGCCATCAGGGGGGGTGGCACTGAAGCTTTCTTT. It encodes CAIRGGGTEAFF.

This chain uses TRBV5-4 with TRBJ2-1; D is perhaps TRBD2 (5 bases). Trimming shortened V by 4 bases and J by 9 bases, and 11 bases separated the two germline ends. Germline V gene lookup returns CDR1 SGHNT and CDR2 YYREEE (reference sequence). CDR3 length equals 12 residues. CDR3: CASSRTSFEQFF. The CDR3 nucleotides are TGTGCCAGCAGCCGTACTAGTTTTGAGCAGTTCTTC.

This CDR3 reads CASKAREPYEQYF. In nucleotides, the CDR3 is TGTGCCAGCAAAGCCAGGGAACCCTACGAGCAGTACTTC. The chain links TRBV6-1 to TRBJ2-7; a possible D gene is TRBD1 (5 bases). The germline gives CDR1 MNHNS, CDR2 SASEGT. Trimming removed 7 bases at V and 2 bases at J, with 12 bases between. This CDR3 region has 13 residues.

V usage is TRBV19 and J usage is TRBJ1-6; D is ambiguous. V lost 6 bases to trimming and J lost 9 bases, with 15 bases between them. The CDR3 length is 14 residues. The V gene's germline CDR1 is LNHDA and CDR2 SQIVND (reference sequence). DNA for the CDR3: TGTGCCAGTAGCCCACGGGGAGGCGTTTCACCCCTCCACTTT. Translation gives CASSPRGGVSPLHF.

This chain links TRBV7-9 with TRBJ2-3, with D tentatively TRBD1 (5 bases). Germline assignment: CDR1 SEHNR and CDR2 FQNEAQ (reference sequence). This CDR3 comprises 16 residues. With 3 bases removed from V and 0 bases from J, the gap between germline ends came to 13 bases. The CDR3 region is CASSFSGYASTDTQYF. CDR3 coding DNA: TGTGCCAGCAGCTTCTCAGGGTACGCTAGCACAGATACGCAGTATTTT.

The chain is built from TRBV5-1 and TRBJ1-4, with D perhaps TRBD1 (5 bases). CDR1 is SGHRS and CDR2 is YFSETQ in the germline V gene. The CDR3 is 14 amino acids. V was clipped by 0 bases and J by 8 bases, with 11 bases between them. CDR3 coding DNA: TGCGCCAGCAGCTTGGGGGGGGTTGACGAAAAACTGTTTTTT. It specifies CASSLGGVDEKLFF.

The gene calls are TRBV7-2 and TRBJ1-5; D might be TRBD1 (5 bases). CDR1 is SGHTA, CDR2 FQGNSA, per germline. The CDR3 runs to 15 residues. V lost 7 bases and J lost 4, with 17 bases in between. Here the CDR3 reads CASTHGGGGNQPQHF. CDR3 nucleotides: TGTGCCAGCACTCACGGGGGGGGTGGGAATCAGCCCCAGCATTTT. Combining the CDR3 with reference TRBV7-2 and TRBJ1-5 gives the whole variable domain GAGVSQSPSNKVTEKGKDVELRCDPISGHTALYWYRQSLGQGLEFLIYFQGNSAPDKSGLPSDRFSAERTGGSVSTLTIQRTQQEDSAVYLCASTHGGGGNQPQHFGDGTRLSIL.

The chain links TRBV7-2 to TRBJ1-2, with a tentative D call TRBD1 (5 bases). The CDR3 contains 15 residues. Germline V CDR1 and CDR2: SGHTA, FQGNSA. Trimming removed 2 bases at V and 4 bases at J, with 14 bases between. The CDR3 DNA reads TGTGCCAGCAGCTTATATCCAGGGTCCTCCTATGGCTACACCTTC. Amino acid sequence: CASSLYPGSSYGYTF.